What follows is one T cell receptor (beta chain) and its context. Antigen: not known. These data belong to a study of cytomegalovirus exposure and HLA in healthy donors. General observations from the study: TCR beta chains numbering some 160 were designated cytomegalovirus-associated. CMV serostatus was the only recorded immune exposure for donors.

CDR3 length equals 15 residues. Germline CDR1 reads SGHTA; CDR2 reads FQGNSA. V lost 4 bases, J lost 1 base, and 10 bases lay in between. Primers included in the PCR were 60 Vbeta and 13 Jbeta primers. Per the original methods: A follow-up analysis tallied around 76 million unique TCR beta chains, roughly 11 million shared. The repertoire was sequenced with immunoSEQ multiplex PCR; TCRdb's copy has only in-frame clones and lacks some. The DNA was the basis for D and trimming; V, J and clone size are from that table. The sample lists roughly 190,000 clones; around 87% were seen once. Each donor was healthy, and each was a bone marrow donor.

V usage is TRBV7-2 and J usage is TRBJ2-2, with TRBD2 as a possible D gene (6 bases). Sample: PBMCs. This receptor was obtained from a man younger than 45 in good health and CMV-seronegative. As DNA, the CDR3 is TGTGCCAGCAGCTCGGGACTGCGGAACACCGGGGAGCTGTTTTTT. This codes for CASSSGLRNTGELFF.